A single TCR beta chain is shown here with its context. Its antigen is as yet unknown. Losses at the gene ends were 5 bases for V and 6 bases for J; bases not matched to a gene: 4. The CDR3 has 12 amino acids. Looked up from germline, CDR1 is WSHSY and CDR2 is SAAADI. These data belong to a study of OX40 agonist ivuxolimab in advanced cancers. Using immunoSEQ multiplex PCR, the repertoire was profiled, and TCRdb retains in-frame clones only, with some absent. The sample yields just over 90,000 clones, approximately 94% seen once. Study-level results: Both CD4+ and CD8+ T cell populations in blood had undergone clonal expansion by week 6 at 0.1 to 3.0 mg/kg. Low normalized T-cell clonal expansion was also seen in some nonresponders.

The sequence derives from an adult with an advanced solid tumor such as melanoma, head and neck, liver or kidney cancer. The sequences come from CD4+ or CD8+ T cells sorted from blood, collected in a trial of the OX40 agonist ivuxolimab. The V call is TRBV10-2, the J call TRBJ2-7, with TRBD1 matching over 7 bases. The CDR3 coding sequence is TGCGCCAGCAGTCCGGGACAGCTCGAGCAGTACTTC. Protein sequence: CASSPGQLEQYF.